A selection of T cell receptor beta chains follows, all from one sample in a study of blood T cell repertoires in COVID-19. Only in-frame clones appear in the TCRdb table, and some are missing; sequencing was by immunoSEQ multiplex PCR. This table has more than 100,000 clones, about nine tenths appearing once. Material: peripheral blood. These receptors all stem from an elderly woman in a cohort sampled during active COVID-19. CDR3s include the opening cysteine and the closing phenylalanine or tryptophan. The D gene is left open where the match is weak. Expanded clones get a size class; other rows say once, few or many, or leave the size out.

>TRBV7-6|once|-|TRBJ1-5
CASSLGTDNQPQHF
TGTGCCAGCAGCTTAGGGACAGACAATCAGCCCCAGCATTTT
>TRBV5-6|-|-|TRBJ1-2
CASSSYTNYGYTF
TGTGCCAGCAGCTCTTACACTAACTATGGCTACACCTTC
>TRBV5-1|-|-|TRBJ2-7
CASSLARTGGEQYF
TGCGCCAGCAGCTTGGCCCGGACCGGGGGCGAGCAGTACTTC
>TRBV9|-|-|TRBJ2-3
CASSSQRGRTPTDTQYF
TGTGCCAGCAGCTCCCAACGCGGTCGCACCCCCACAGATACGCAGTATTTT
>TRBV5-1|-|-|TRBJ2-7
CASSFRQANLIYEQYF
TGCGCCAGCAGCTTCCGGCAGGCCAACCTTATCTACGAGCAGTACTTC
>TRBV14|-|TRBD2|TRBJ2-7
CASSQEGTSGRLSYEQYF
TGTGCCAGCAGCCAGGAAGGGACTAGCGGGAGGCTTTCCTACGAGCAGTACTTC
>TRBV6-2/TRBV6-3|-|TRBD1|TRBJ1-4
CASTPGQGLTLGEKLFF
TGTGCCAGCACCCCGGGACAGGGGCTGACACTGGGGGAAAAACTGTTTTTT
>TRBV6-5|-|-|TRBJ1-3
CASSYTSGNTIYF
TGTGCCAGCAGTTACACAAGTGGAAACACCATATATTTT
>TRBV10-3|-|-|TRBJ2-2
CAIRAFPGGTGELFF
TGTGCCATCAGGGCATTTCCCGGGGGCACCGGGGAGCTGTTTTTT
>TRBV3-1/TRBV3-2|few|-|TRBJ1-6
CASSTDRRYNSPLHF
TGTGCCAGCAGCACCGACAGACGCTATAATTCACCCCTCCACTTT
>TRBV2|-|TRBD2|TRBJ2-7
CASRAGGGLYEQYF
TGTGCCAGCAGGGCGGGGGGCGGCCTATACGAGCAGTACTTC
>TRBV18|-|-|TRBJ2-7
CASSPQGEQYF
TGTGCCAGCTCACCCCAGGGGGAGCAGTACTTC
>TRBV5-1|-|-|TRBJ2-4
CASSLSGERNIQYF
TGCGCCAGCAGCTTGTCGGGGGAGAGAAACATTCAGTACTTC
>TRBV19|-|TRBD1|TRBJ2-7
CASSITGGHHPEQYF
TGTGCCAGTAGTATTACAGGGGGCCATCATCCCGAGCAGTACTTC
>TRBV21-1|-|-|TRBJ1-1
CASSKPGTEAFF
TGTGCCAGCAGCAAACCCGGTACTGAAGCTTTCTTT
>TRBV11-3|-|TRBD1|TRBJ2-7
CASSYRTGSFYEQYF
TGTGCCAGCAGCTATCGGACAGGGAGCTTCTACGAGCAGTACTTC